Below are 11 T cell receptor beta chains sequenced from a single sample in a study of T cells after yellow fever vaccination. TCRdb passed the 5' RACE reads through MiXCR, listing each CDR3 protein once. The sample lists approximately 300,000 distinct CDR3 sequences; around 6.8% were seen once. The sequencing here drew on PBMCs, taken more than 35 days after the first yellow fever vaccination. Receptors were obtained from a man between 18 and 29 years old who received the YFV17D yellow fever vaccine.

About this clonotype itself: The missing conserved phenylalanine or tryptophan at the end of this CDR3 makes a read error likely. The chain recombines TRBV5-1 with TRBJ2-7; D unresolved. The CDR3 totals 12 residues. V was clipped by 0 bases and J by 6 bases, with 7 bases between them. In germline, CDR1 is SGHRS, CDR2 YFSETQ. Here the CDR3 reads CASSLGTGEQYL. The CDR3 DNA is TGCGCCAGCAGCTTGGGTACGGGCGAGCAGTACTTA.

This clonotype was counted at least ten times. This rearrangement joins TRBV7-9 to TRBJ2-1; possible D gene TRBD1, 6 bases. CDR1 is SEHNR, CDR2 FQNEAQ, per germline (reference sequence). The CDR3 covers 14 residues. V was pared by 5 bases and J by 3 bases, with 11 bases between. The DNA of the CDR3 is TGTGCCAGCAGCCAGTCCAGGGGCTACAATGAGCAGTTCTTC. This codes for CASSQSRGYNEQFF.

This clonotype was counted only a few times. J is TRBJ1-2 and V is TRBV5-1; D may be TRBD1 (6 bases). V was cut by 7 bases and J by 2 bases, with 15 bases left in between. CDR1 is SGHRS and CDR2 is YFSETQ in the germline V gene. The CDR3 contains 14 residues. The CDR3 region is CASGDKDRNYGYTF. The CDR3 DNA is TGCGCCAGCGGCGATAAGGACAGAAACTATGGCTACACCTTC.

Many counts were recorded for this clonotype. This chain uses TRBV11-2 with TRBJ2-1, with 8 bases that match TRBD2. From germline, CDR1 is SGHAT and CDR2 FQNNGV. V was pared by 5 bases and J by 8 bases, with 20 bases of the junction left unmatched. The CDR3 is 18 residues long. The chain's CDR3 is CASSADFFHPGGPDEQFF. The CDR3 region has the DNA TGTGCCAGCAGCGCCGATTTCTTCCATCCGGGGGGGCCGGATGAGCAGTTCTTC.

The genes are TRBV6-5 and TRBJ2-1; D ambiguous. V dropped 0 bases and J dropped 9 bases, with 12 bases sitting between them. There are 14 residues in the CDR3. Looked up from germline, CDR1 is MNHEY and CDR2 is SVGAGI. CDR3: CASSYSTSNSEQFF. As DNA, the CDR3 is TGTGCCAGCAGTTACTCGACGTCTAATAGTGAGCAGTTCTTC.

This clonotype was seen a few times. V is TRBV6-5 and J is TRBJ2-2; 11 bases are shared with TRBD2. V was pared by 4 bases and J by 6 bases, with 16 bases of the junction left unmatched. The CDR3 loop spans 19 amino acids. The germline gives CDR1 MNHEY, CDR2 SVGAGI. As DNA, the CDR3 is TGTGCCAGCAGTTTCTGGCTAGCGGGGGGACCATGGAATCCCGGGGAGCTGTTTTTT. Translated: CASSFWLAGGPWNPGELFF.

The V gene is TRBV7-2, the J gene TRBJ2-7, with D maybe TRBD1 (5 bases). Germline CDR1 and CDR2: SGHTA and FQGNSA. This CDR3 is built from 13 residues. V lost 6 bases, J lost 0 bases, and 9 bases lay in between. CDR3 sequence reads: CASRETASYEQYF. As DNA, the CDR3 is TGTGCCAGCAGGGAGACAGCCTCCTACGAGCAGTACTTC.

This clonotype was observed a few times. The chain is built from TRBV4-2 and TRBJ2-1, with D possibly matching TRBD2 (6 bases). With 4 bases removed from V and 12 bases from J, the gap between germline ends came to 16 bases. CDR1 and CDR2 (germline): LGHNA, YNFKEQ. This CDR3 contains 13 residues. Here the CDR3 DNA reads TGTGCCAGCAGCCCAGTACCGGGGGACTGGCAGTTCTTC. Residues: CASSPVPGDWQFF.

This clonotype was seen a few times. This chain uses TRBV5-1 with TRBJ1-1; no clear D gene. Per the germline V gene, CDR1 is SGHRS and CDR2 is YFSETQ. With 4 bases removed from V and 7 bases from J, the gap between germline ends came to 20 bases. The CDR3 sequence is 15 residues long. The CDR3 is CASSLGAGRGLEAFF. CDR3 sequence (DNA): TGCGCCAGCAGCCTGGGCGCAGGACGGGGTCTTGAAGCTTTCTTT.

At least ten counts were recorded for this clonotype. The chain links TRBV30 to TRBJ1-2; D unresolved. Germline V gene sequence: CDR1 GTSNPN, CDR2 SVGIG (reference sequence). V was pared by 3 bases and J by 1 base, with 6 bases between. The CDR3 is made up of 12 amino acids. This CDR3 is CAWRGYNYGYTF. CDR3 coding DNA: TGTGCCTGGAGGGGCTATAACTATGGCTACACCTTC.

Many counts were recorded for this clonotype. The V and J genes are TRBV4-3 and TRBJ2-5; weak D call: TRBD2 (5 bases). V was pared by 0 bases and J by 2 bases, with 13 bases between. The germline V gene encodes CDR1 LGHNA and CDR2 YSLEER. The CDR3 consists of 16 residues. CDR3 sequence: CASSQETGSTQETQYF. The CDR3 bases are TGCGCCAGCAGCCAAGAAACGGGGAGTACTCAAGAGACCCAGTACTTC.